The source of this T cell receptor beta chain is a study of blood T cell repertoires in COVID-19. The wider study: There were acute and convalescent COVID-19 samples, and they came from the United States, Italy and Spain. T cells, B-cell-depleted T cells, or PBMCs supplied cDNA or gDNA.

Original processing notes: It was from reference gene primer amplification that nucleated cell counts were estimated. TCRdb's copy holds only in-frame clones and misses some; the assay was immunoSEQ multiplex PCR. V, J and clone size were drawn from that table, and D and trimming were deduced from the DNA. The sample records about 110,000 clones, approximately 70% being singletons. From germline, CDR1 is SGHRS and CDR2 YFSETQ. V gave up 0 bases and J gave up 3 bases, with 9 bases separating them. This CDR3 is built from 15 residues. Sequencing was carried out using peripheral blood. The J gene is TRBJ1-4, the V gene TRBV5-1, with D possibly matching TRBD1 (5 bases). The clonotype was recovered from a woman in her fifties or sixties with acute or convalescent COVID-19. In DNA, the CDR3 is TGCGCCAGCAGCTTGGTGGGGGGTCCTAATGAAAAACTGTTTTTT. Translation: CASSLVGGPNEKLFF.